The 23 T cell receptor beta chains listed next were all sequenced from one sample in a study of cytomegalovirus exposure and HLA in healthy donors. Researchers ran the PCR with 60 Vbeta and 13 Jbeta primers. Using immunoSEQ multiplex PCR, the repertoire was profiled, and TCRdb retains in-frame clones only, with some absent. The sample shows 90,000 to 140,000 clones, over 70% of them seen only once. Sequencing was carried out using PBMCs. The receptors stem from a man aged 35 to 55 in good health and CMV-seronegative.

CDR3: CASSRGMDTEAFF. In DNA, the CDR3 is TGTGCCAGCAGCCGGGGGATGGACACTGAAGCTTTCTTT. The V call is TRBV7-9, the J call TRBJ1-1, with D possibly being TRBD1 (5 bases). Trimming pared 5 bases from V and 3 bases from J, leaving 10 bases between. The germline CDR1 and CDR2 sequences are SEHNR and FQNEAQ (reference sequence). This CDR3 contains 13 residues.

The chain joins TRBV10-2 to TRBJ1-1; 10 bases align to TRBD1. The CDR3 covers 15 residues. With V trimmed by 3 bases and J by 6 bases, 7 bases remained unmatched. CDR1 and CDR2 from the germline V gene are WSHSY and SAAADI. The CDR3 reads CASSDGQGVISEAFF. The DNA for the CDR3 is TGCGCCAGCAGTGATGGACAGGGGGTTATTTCTGAAGCTTTCTTT.

At least ten counts were recorded for this clone. The chain carries TRBV4-1 and TRBJ2-2, with 8 nucleotides matching TRBD2. Germline values: CDR1 MGHRA, CDR2 YSYEKL. The CDR3 consists of 16 residues. J gave up 7 bases and V 1 base, and 8 bases lay outside the gene matches. CDR3 loop: CASSQGQRGNVGELFF. Written as DNA, the CDR3 is TGCGCCAGCAGCCAAGGTCAGCGGGGGAACGTCGGGGAGCTGTTTTTT.

The chain couples TRBV11-3 to TRBJ1-6; the D is unclear. CDR3 length: 15 amino acids. The germline CDR1 and CDR2 sequences are SGHNT and YENEEA. Trimming shortened V by 5 bases and J by 7 bases, and 15 bases separated the two germline ends. For the CDR3, the DNA is TGTGCCAGCAGCCTCGGTACGGGGTACAATTCACCCCTCCACTTT. Residues: CASSLGTGYNSPLHF. Looking up the rest from reference TRBV11-3 and TRBJ1-6 gives the full variable domain: EAGVVQSPRYKIIEKKQPVAFWCNPISGHNTLYWYLQNLGQGPELLIRYENEEAVDDSQLPKDRFSAERLKGVDSTLKIQPAELGDSAVYLCASSLGTGYNSPLHFGNGTRLTVT.

The J gene is TRBJ2-3, the V gene TRBV13; 7 bases are a match to TRBD2. With 7 bases clipped from V and 0 bases from J, the junction kept 7 bases outside the gene matches. The length of the CDR3 is 15 residues. Germline V gene lookup returns CDR1 PRHDT and CDR2 FYEKMQ (reference sequence). The CDR3 is CASKRGGLSTDTQYF. The CDR3 bases are TGTGCCAGCAAGCGCGGGGGACTGAGCACAGATACGCAGTATTTT.

The CDR3 here is CASNKVEGYEQYF. Written as DNA, the CDR3 is TGTGCCAGCAATAAGGTGGAGGGGTACGAGCAGTACTTC. The rearrangement uses TRBV7-9 and TRBJ2-7; TRBD2 is a possible D gene (6 bases). V was trimmed by 7 bases and J by 4 bases, leaving 14 bases between them. Germline V gives CDR1 SEHNR, CDR2 FQNEAQ (reference sequence). The CDR3 runs 13 residues.

The V and J genes are TRBV10-1 and TRBJ2-1; 9 nucleotides align to TRBD1. Germline CDR1 WNHNN, CDR2 SYGVQD (reference sequence). The CDR3 totals 16 residues. V lost 4 bases and J lost 7; bases outside the gene matches: 11. The CDR3 is CASSGTGTGRMNEQFF. The DNA of the CDR3 is TGCGCCAGCAGTGGAACCGGGACAGGGCGAATGAATGAGCAGTTCTTC.

This clone was detected once. The J gene is TRBJ2-1, the V gene TRBV13; 7 positions agree with TRBD1. The ends lost 5 bases at V and 4 bases at J; junction bases unmatched: 8. The CDR3 has 15 amino acids. CDR1 and CDR2 (germline): PRHDT, FYEKMQ (reference sequence). For the CDR3, the DNA is TGTGCCAGCAGCCCTGGGGACAGCTATTACAATGAGCAGTTCTTC. The encoded protein is CASSPGDSYYNEQFF.

The rearrangement joins TRBV6-4 to TRBJ2-1; 7 bases align to TRBD2. The CDR3 contains 14 residues. V lost 5 bases, J lost 2 bases, and 3 bases stayed unmatched. The germline V gene encodes CDR1 MRHNA and CDR2 SNTAGT. CDR3 region: CASSREGTYNEQFF. CDR3 coding DNA: TGTGCCAGCAGTAGGGAGGGGACCTACAATGAGCAGTTCTTC.

The rearrangement links TRBV2 to TRBJ2-2; 10 bases map to TRBD1. Germline CDR1 reads SNHLY; CDR2 reads FYNNEI. Unmatched junction bases numbered 8, after V lost 5 bases and J lost 5 bases. The CDR3 spans 16 residues. Here the CDR3 reads CASSPGQGLGTGELFF. Written as DNA, the CDR3 is TGTGCCAGCAGTCCGGGACAGGGGCTGGGGACCGGGGAGCTGTTTTTT.

The genes are TRBV6-6 and TRBJ2-7, with TRBD2 identical over 11 bases. Per the germline V gene, CDR1 is MNHNY and CDR2 is SVGAGI (reference sequence). This CDR3 is 16 amino acids long. V shed 5 bases and J 3 bases; nucleotides not matched to a gene: 9. The CDR3: CASSAPTSGGNYEQYF. For the CDR3, the DNA is TGTGCCAGCAGTGCCCCTACTAGCGGGGGTAACTACGAGCAGTACTTC.

The J gene is TRBJ1-4, the V gene TRBV9, with TRBD1 identical over 7 bases. Germline CDR1 is SGDLS and CDR2 is YYNGEE. There are 15 residues in the CDR3. V dropped 4 bases and J dropped 5; count of bases not matched to a gene: 8. The CDR3 region has the DNA TGTGCCAGCAGCCCCAGGACACAGGGGAATGAAAAACTGTTTTTT. Translated: CASSPRTQGNEKLFF.

This rearrangement joins TRBV2 to TRBJ1-6; 7 bases are shared with TRBD1. Trimming at V came to 6 bases and at J to 6 bases, leaving 8 bases not matched to a gene. Germline V gene lookup returns CDR1 SNHLY and CDR2 FYNNEI. The CDR3 sequence is 15 residues long. The CDR3 DNA sequence: TGTGCCAGCAGATCCCGACAGGGAGTTAATTCACCCCTCCACTTT. It specifies CASRSRQGVNSPLHF.

This clone has a handful of counts. The chain links TRBV4-1 to TRBJ1-5; D is perhaps TRBD1 (5 bases). Trimming removed 0 bases from V and 0 bases from J, with 9 bases in between. Germline V gene data show CDR1 as MGHRA and CDR2 as YSYEKL. The CDR3 has 16 residues. CDR3 loop: CASSQDQGYSNQPQHF. DNA of the CDR3: TGCGCCAGCAGCCAAGATCAGGGTTATAGCAATCAGCCCCAGCATTTT.

The rearrangement joins TRBV7-8 to TRBJ1-1; 7 bases map to TRBD1. This CDR3 is 15 amino acids long. V was clipped by 5 bases and J by 4 bases; unmatched bases: 10. In germline, CDR1 is SGHVS, CDR2 FQNEAQ. CDR3 nucleotides: TGTGCCAGCAGCCCCAACAGGCAGGGGGTCACTGAAGCTTTCTTT. Its protein is CASSPNRQGVTEAFF.

The J gene is TRBJ1-2, the V gene TRBV27; a possible D gene is TRBD1 (6 bases). Germline V lookup: CDR1 MNHEY, CDR2 SMNVEV (reference sequence). The germline V and J ends were trimmed by 4 bases and 4 bases, with 13 bases remaining between them. The CDR3 contains 14 residues. The CDR3 DNA reads as TGTGCCAGCAGTTCCACGGACAGACTCTATGGCTACACCTTC. Its protein product is CASSSTDRLYGYTF.

J is TRBJ2-1 and V is TRBV6-5; TRBD1 agrees at 7 bases. V was pared by 4 bases and J by 10 bases, with 13 bases of the junction left unmatched. Germline V gene lookup returns CDR1 MNHEY and CDR2 SVGAGI. This CDR3 is 15 amino acids long. The CDR3: CASSLAGGPREEQFF. DNA of the CDR3: TGTGCCAGCAGTTTAGCAGGGGGACCCAGGGAAGAGCAGTTCTTC.

The chain joins TRBV6-5 to TRBJ1-1, with a tentative D call TRBD1 (6 bases). Trimming stripped 5 bases from V and 3 bases from J, with 13 bases between. From germline, CDR1 is MNHEY and CDR2 SVGAGI. The CDR3 has 14 amino acids. The CDR3, as DNA: TGTGCCAGCAGTAACCAGGGGAGACACACTGAAGCTTTCTTT. Residues: CASSNQGRHTEAFF.

The V and J genes are TRBV6-1 and TRBJ2-7; TRBD2 matches at 10 bases. Trimming took 6 bases from V and 0 from J; bases not matched to a gene: 2. CDR1 MNHNS and CDR2 SASEGT come from the germline V gene. This CDR3 region has 14 residues. As DNA, the CDR3 is TGTGCCAGCAGAATAGCGGGAGGCTCCTACGAGCAGTACTTC. Amino acids: CASRIAGGSYEQYF.

This clone has only a few counts. The V and J genes are TRBV7-9 and TRBJ2-7; 10 positions agree with TRBD1. The V gene's germline CDR1 is SEHNR and CDR2 FQNEAQ (reference sequence). The length of the CDR3 is 19 residues. Germline trimming cut 1 base from V and 1 base from J; bases unmatched to any gene: 13. CDR3 protein: CASSLETWPGQGDSYEQYF. CDR3 nucleotide sequence: TGTGCCAGCAGCTTAGAAACCTGGCCTGGACAGGGGGATTCCTACGAGCAGTACTTC.

This clone has only a few counts. The V gene is TRBV2, the J gene TRBJ2-5; 7 nucleotides line up with TRBD2. Per the germline V gene, CDR1 is SNHLY and CDR2 is FYNNEI. With V trimmed by 3 bases and J by 2 bases, 6 bases remained unmatched. The CDR3 runs 15 residues. As DNA, the CDR3 is TGTGCCAGCAGTGATGGCCTGGGGGGGCAAGAGACCCAGTACTTC. It is translated as CASSDGLGGQETQYF.

The chain combines TRBV7-9 with TRBJ2-3; the match to TRBD2 covers 8 bases. J lost 3 bases, V lost 8 bases, and 4 bases had no gene match. CDR3 length equals 13 residues. Germline CDR1 reads SEHNR; CDR2 reads FQNEAQ (reference sequence). The CDR3 region has the DNA TGTGCCAGCTTCCAGCGGGGGACAGATACGCAGTATTTT. Its protein is CASFQRGTDTQYF.

This clone appeared once. This chain connects TRBV2 to TRBJ1-4; D not resolved. Germline V lookup: CDR1 SNHLY, CDR2 FYNNEI. Trimming left V 11 bases short and J 4 bases short, with 14 bases between. The CDR3 totals 13 residues. In DNA form, the CDR3 reads TGTGCCGGGCGAGGAGGACTTAATGAAAAACTGTTTTTT. It is translated as CAGRGGLNEKLFF.